The TCR beta chain under discussion was sequenced for a study of T cell repertoires in cytomegalovirus infection. This clonotype occurred many times. Its antigen remains unknown. TCRdb re-analysed the reads in MiXCR, keeping a single row per CDR3 protein. The sample records roughly 500,000 distinct CDR3 sequences, 16% being singletons. The length of the CDR3 is 17 residues. Germline V lookup: CDR1 LNHDA, CDR2 SQIVND (reference sequence). The ends were cut back, 3 bases at V and 2 bases at J, with 17 bases in the middle. Points from the study as a whole: HLA-C-restricted CMV clonotypes gave the most frequent clonotype in two of eight donors. Adding up the frequency of public TCR beta families identified people who carried CMV plus the relevant HLA.

The clonotype comes from a human donor in good health (CMV status not recorded). Some clones in this sample may be carry-over from other donors' samples. The source material was CD8+ T cells from PBMCs. This sequence joins TRBV19 and TRBJ1-3; unclear D gene. CDR3 loop: CASSMRGVRAAGNTIYF. Here the CDR3 DNA reads TGTGCCAGTAGTATGCGCGGAGTGAGGGCGGCTGGAAACACCATATATTTT.